This T cell receptor beta chain was sequenced during a study of blood T cell repertoires in COVID-19. Looking at the study overall: Some COVID-19 samples were acute and others convalescent; all came from the United States, Italy and Spain. PBMCs, B-cell-depleted T cells, or T cells were the source of the cDNA or gDNA that made up the material.

Authors' methods: Estimation of nucleated cell counts was performed using reference gene primer amplification. The method was immunoSEQ multiplex PCR; TCRdb's version includes in-frame clones alone and lacks a portion of them. V, J and clone size derive from that table, while D and trimming were established from the DNA sequence. This sample yields roughly 250,000 clones, of which around 90% are seen a single time; roughly 3.3% belongs to the top ten. This CDR3 has 12 amino acids. The germline V gene encodes CDR1 MNHEY and CDR2 SVGAGI. The V end was cut by 4 bases, the J end by 5 bases, with 6 bases between.

Sequences were obtained from peripheral blood. The clonotype originates from a woman in her thirties or forties with acute or convalescent COVID-19. The chain combines TRBV6-5 with TRBJ1-3, with no clear D. Here the CDR3 reads CASSSQRNTIYF. The CDR3 region has the DNA TGTGCCAGCAGTTCACAGAGAAACACCATATATTTT.